This entry concerns a single T cell receptor beta chain. Its antigen is currently unknown. This entry is derived from a study of blood T cells in healthy people across ages. Whole-study findings and limits: Leaving the PBMCs unsorted stopped any conclusive comparison of naive versus antigen-experienced cells.

The sample providers were healthy Caucasian people from Russia, aged about 6 to 90. The V and J ends lost 6 bases and 7 bases respectively, with 16 bases between them. The germline V gene has CDR1 SNHLY and CDR2 FYNNEI. The CDR3 spans 13 residues. A second PCR, run for roughly 7 to 12 cycles, used a sample-barcoded 5' primer plus a J-beta primer mix. TCRdb reprocessed the 5' RACE reads via MiXCR and lists one record per CDR3 protein. The table shows about 670,000 distinct CDR3 sequences, with roughly half occurring only once. The sample taken for sequencing was blood. The sequence was collected from a woman of 80 years or more in good health. The chain carries TRBV2 and TRBJ2-7; D remains ambiguous. CDR3 DNA: TGTGCCAGCAGGAGGCTATCCTACAATGAGCAGTACTTC. Translated, it gives CASRRLSYNEQYF.